Listed here is a single T cell receptor (beta chain). CDR3 length: 15 amino acids. Germline lookup yields CDR1 MNHEY and CDR2 SVGAGI. The V and J ends lost 6 bases and 6 bases, in that order; junction bases with no gene match: 9. In the authors' workflow: Nucleated cell counts were estimated from reference gene primer amplification. Method: immunoSEQ multiplex PCR; TCRdb's copy keeps in-frame clones and lacks some. The V and J calls and clone size were taken over from that table, and D and trimming were inferred from the DNA. There are some 26,000 clones in the sample; 89% occur only once, and roughly 2.5% lies in the top ten. The sample is drawn from a study of blood T cell repertoires in COVID-19. Across the whole study: Sources were T cells, B-cell-depleted T cells, or PBMCs; the material itself was cDNA or gDNA.

The sequenced material came from peripheral blood. The chain employs TRBV6-5 and TRBJ2-1, with 9 nucleotides matching TRBD2. The origin of this receptor is a human donor in a cohort sampled during active COVID-19. In DNA form, the CDR3 reads TGTGCCAGCAGGGACCTTAGCGGGGGAAGCAATGAGCAGTTCTTC. Its protein is CASRDLSGGSNEQFF.